This is a list of T cell receptor beta chains from one sample in a study of spatial heterogeneity in lung cancer. TCRdb analysed the 5' RACE reads with MiXCR anew, one entry per CDR3 protein. The repertoire holds approximately 20,000 distinct CDR3 sequences, with roughly 7.3% as singletons. Source: lung tumor tissue, taken at surgery. The receptors were sampled from a female donor with early-stage non-small cell lung cancer. Each CDR3 is given with its conserved first and last residue. Fields, in order: D gene, V gene, clone size, J gene, CDR3 protein, CDR3 DNA. A D gene is named only where the DNA matches it firmly. The listing skips clone size in some rows; elsewhere it reads once, few, many or a size class.

NA	TRBV7-3	many	TRBJ2-3	CASSLHWELTDTQYF	TGTGCCAGCAGCCTCCATTGGGAGCTCACAGATACGCAGTATTTT
TRBD1	TRBV10-3	NA	TRBJ2-6	CAIDSAGTGNSGANVLTF	TGTGCCATCGACTCTGCCGGGACAGGAAACTCTGGGGCCAACGTCCTGACTTTC
TRBD1	TRBV9	many	TRBJ1-3	CASSGDRAGNTIYF	TGTGCCAGCAGCGGGGACAGGGCTGGAAACACCATATATTTT
NA	TRBV7-8	NA	TRBJ2-5	CASSLNPGTFEETQYF	TGTGCCAGCAGCTTGAATCCCGGGACATTTGAAGAGACCCAGTACTTC
TRBD1	TRBV7-9	few	TRBJ2-3	CTSSLEAGGITDTQYF	TGTACCAGCAGCTTAGAGGCAGGGGGTATCACGGATACGCAGTATTTT
TRBD1	TRBV7-2	NA	TRBJ1-2	CASSFLLQGHGYTF	TGTGCCAGCAGCTTCCTGCTACAGGGGCATGGCTACACCTTC
TRBD1	TRBV12-3/TRBV12-4	medium-sized	TRBJ1-2	CATLGGRVDGYTF	TGTGCCACTCTAGGGGGCAGGGTGGACGGCTACACCTTC
NA	TRBV3-1	medium-sized	TRBJ1-3	CASSPKGGGGNTIYF	TGTGCCAGCAGCCCTAAGGGGGGGGGAGGAAACACCATATATTTT
TRBD2	TRBV6-2/TRBV6-3	few	TRBJ2-5	CASSYSISGGAGWKTQYF	TGTGCCAGCAGTTACTCGATAAGCGGGGGGGCCGGTTGGAAGACCCAGTACTTC
TRBD1	TRBV6-2/TRBV6-3	medium-sized	TRBJ1-2	CASSYPDRGPGYTF	TGTGCCAGCAGTTACCCCGACAGGGGGCCCGGCTACACCTTC
NA	TRBV7-2	many	TRBJ2-7	CASSLSREEDEQYF	TGTGCCAGCAGCTTATCCAGGGAAGAGGACGAGCAGTACTTC
NA	TRBV5-1	few	TRBJ2-2	CASSLSGVTGELFF	TGCGCCAGCAGCTTGTCAGGGGTTACCGGGGAGCTGTTTTTT
TRBD2	TRBV3-1	many	TRBJ2-7	CASSQDPSGATPYEQYF	TGTGCCAGCAGCCAAGACCCTAGCGGGGCTACACCCTACGAGCAGTACTTC
NA	TRBV9	few	TRBJ2-3	CASSVLPGAGGTDTQYF	TGTGCCAGCAGCGTATTGCCCGGGGCCGGTGGCACAGATACGCAGTATTTT
NA	TRBV6-6	many	TRBJ2-5	CASSYPRGNGETQYF	TGTGCCAGCAGTTACCCCCGGGGTAACGGAGAGACCCAGTACTTC
TRBD1	TRBV5-4	few	TRBJ2-7	CASSFSAGGYEQYF	TGTGCCAGCAGCTTTTCGGCAGGGGGCTACGAGCAGTACTTC
NA	TRBV20-1	many	TRBJ1-1	CSARGLALTEAFF	TGCAGTGCCCGGGGGCTCGCTTTGACTGAAGCTTTCTTT
NA	TRBV21-1	many	TRBJ2-5	CASQETQYF	TGTGCCAGCCAAGAGACCCAGTACTTC
TRBD2	TRBV6-1	many	TRBJ2-3	CASKALAGTSTDTQYF	TGTGCCAGCAAGGCCCTAGCGGGGACTAGCACAGATACGCAGTATTTT
NA	TRBV27	many	TRBJ2-7	CASMTEYERYF	TGTGCCAGCATGACAGAGTACGAGCGGTACTTC
NA	TRBV6-1	many	TRBJ1-5	CASSLDGRQPQHF	TGTGCCAGCAGCCTTGACGGACGACAGCCCCAGCATTTT
TRBD1	TRBV28	many	TRBJ2-7	CASSTSGTGGNEQYF	TGTGCCAGCAGTACTTCCGGGACAGGGGGTAACGAGCAGTACTTC
NA	TRBV27	many	TRBJ2-7	CASSYAGWSYEQYF	TGTGCCAGCAGTTATGCGGGCTGGTCCTACGAGCAGTACTTC
NA	TRBV5-4	NA	TRBJ2-2	CASSLKEKGTTGELFF	TGTGCCAGCAGCTTGAAGGAGAAAGGGACCACCGGGGAGCTGTTTTTT
TRBD1	TRBV6-2/TRBV6-3	few	TRBJ2-7	CASGRGQGGNEQYF	TGTGCCAGCGGTCGCGGACAGGGAGGAAACGAGCAGTACTTC
TRBD1	TRBV5-1	many	TRBJ1-2	CASSQQGSPNGYTF	TGCGCCAGCAGCCAACAGGGGTCCCCTAATGGCTACACCTTC
NA	TRBV5-1	NA	TRBJ2-1	CASSPSNNEQFF	TGCGCCAGCAGCCCCTCCAACAATGAGCAGTTCTTC
NA	TRBV6-5	few	TRBJ2-1	CASSYSPSGATEQFF	TGTGCCAGCAGTTACTCACCCTCCGGGGCGACTGAGCAGTTCTTC
NA	TRBV10-3	many	TRBJ2-3	CAISPSTDTQYF	TGTGCCATCAGCCCTAGCACAGATACGCAGTATTTT
TRBD1	TRBV7-2	many	TRBJ1-2	CANTPGQGNYGYTF	TGTGCCAACACTCCTGGACAGGGAAACTATGGCTACACCTTC
TRBD2	TRBV20-1	many	TRBJ2-3	CSARDASGGRDTQYF	TGCAGTGCTAGAGATGCTAGCGGGGGGCGAGATACGCAGTATTTT
NA	TRBV7-3	many	TRBJ2-2	CASHEGLNTGELFF	TGTGCCTCACATGAGGGTTTGAACACCGGGGAGCTGTTTTTT
NA	TRBV5-4	many	TRBJ2-5	CASSLAGKAGRETQYF	TGTGCCAGCAGCTTGGCGGGGAAGGCGGGGAGAGAGACCCAGTACTTC
TRBD1	TRBV6-1	large	TRBJ1-2	CASTLGQTNYGYTF	TGTGCCAGCACTCTGGGACAGACTAACTATGGCTACACCTTC
TRBD1	TRBV20-1	few	TRBJ1-2	CTTGGENYGYTF	TGCACCACAGGGGGCGAGAACTATGGCTACACCTTC